This T cell receptor beta chain stems from a study of blood T cell repertoires in COVID-19. Whole-study context: The United States, Italy and Spain were the sources of the acute and convalescent COVID-19 samples.

Sequencing used immunoSEQ multiplex PCR; TCRdb keeps in-frame clones, though not all of them. The sample has fewer than 70,000 clones, roughly 92% seen once. The receptor was derived from a man aged 50 or older with active COVID-19. Sequenced input: peripheral blood.

CDR3 in DNA: TGTGCCAGCAGCTCCCGGGGACTAGCGGGGAAAAGCTCCTACAATGAGCAGTTCTTC. Its protein is CASSSRGLAGKSSYNEQFF. The chain has TRBV7-9 and TRBJ2-1; 13 bases map to TRBD2. CDR1 and CDR2 (germline): SEHNR, FQNEAQ (reference sequence). The CDR3 loop spans 19 amino acids. The V gene end was trimmed by 4 bases and the J gene end by 0 bases; junction bases not matched to a gene: 9.